The 10 T cell receptor beta chains given below trace back to one sample, sequenced in a study of cytomegalovirus exposure and HLA in healthy donors. Vbeta (60) and Jbeta (13) primers were used in the PCR. TCRdb's copy holds only in-frame clones and misses some; the assay was immunoSEQ multiplex PCR. The sample records 150,000 or so clones, 70% to 80% being singletons. The sample taken for sequencing was PBMCs. All receptors come from a woman aged 40 to 55 in good health and CMV-seronegative.

This chain joins TRBV2 and TRBJ2-3; 9 bases match TRBD2. With 1 base clipped from V and 4 bases from J, the junction kept 3 bases outside the gene matches. This CDR3 is built from 15 residues. CDR1 and CDR2 from the germline V gene are SNHLY and FYNNEI. For the CDR3, the DNA is TGTGCCAGCAGTGAAGTGGGGACTAGCTCAGATACGCAGTATTTT. Its translation: CASSEVGTSSDTQYF.

The chain has TRBV5-4 and TRBJ1-5; D remains unclear. The V and J ends lost 4 bases and 3 bases respectively, with 14 bases between them. The CDR3 totals 15 residues. The germline V gene has CDR1 SGHNT and CDR2 YYREEE (reference sequence). CDR3 residues: CASSQTETYNQPQHF. CDR3 DNA: TGTGCCAGCAGCCAAACAGAGACCTACAATCAGCCCCAGCATTTT.

The rearrangement joins TRBV29-1 to TRBJ2-3; D is uncertain. The CDR3 contains 13 residues. Germline CDR1 and CDR2: SQVTM and ANQGSEA. V shed 4 bases and J shed 6 bases, with 14 bases lying between them. The CDR3 protein is CSVGQASWDTQYF. As DNA, the CDR3 is TGCAGCGTTGGCCAGGCCTCATGGGATACGCAGTATTTT.

This clone was picked up a small number of times. The same CDR3 also results from other DNA sequences found in this sample. The chain links TRBV30 to TRBJ2-3, with 10 bases lining up with TRBD2. The CDR3 loop spans 18 amino acids. The trim removed 6 bases at V and 2 bases at J, leaving 17 bases unmatched. CDR1 GTSNPN and CDR2 SVGIG come from the germline V gene (reference sequence). CDR3 sequence (DNA): TGTGCCTGCAAGGGCCTAGCGGGAGAGGCCAAACCCACAGATACGCAGTATTTT. It is translated as CACKGLAGEAKPTDTQYF.

The CDR3 DNA reads as TGTGCCAGCAGTTTAATGTCCGCGGGAACAGATACGCAGTATTTT. Its protein product is CASSLMSAGTDTQYF. The chain employs TRBV27 and TRBJ2-3, with a possible D match to TRBD2 (6 bases). Looked up from germline, CDR1 is MNHEY and CDR2 is SMNVEV (reference sequence). The V end was cut by 2 bases, the J end by 3 bases, with 12 bases between. The CDR3 totals 15 residues.

The V call is TRBV5-1, the J call TRBJ2-1; D unclear. This CDR3 is 15 amino acids long. V was shortened by 4 bases and J by 0 bases, with 11 bases between the two germline ends. Per germline, CDR1 SGHRS and CDR2 YFSETQ. CDR3 sequence: CASSPYDSSYNEQFF. The CDR3 DNA is TGCGCCAGCAGCCCCTATGATAGCTCCTACAATGAGCAGTTCTTC.

V gene TRBV19 combines with J gene TRBJ1-2; D unclear. The length of the CDR3 is 14 residues. The V gene's germline CDR1 is LNHDA and CDR2 SQIVND (reference sequence). V was cut by 7 bases and J by 8 bases, with 20 bases left in between. The CDR3: CASTTPGRDRGYTF. CDR3 DNA: TGTGCCAGTACTACCCCCGGTCGGGATCGGGGCTACACCTTC.

The chain is built from TRBV6-1 and TRBJ1-1; perhaps TRBD1 as D (5 bases). CDR1 is MNHNS and CDR2 is SASEGT in the germline V gene. The CDR3 length is 15 residues. V gave up 6 bases and J gave up 3 bases, with 17 bases separating them. The CDR3: CASSPEGAGDTEAFF. CDR3 coding DNA: TGTGCCAGCAGCCCCGAAGGGGCCGGAGACACTGAAGCTTTCTTT.

The chain couples TRBV10-1 to TRBJ2-5, with 11 bases lining up with TRBD1. The CDR3 is 15 residues long. Germline CDR1 is WNHNN and CDR2 is SYGVQD (reference sequence). The V and J ends lost 6 bases and 2 bases, in that order; junction bases with no gene match: 5. In DNA form, the CDR3 reads TGCGCCAGCAGCGGACAGGGGGCGTCTCAAGAGACCCAGTACTTC. Its translation: CASSGQGASQETQYF.

The CDR3: CASSQELAGVLLQDTGELFF. CDR3 coding DNA: TGTGCCAGCAGCCAAGAACTAGCGGGAGTCCTGCTTCAGGACACCGGGGAGCTGTTTTTT. This sequence joins TRBV4-2 and TRBJ2-2; 11 bases match TRBD2. CDR3 length: 20 residues. J gave up 3 bases and V 0 bases, and 12 bases lay outside the gene matches. The germline gives CDR1 LGHNA, CDR2 YNFKEQ.